Listed below are T cell receptor beta chains from one sample, sequenced in a study of cytomegalovirus exposure and HLA in healthy donors. Data came from immunoSEQ multiplex PCR; TCRdb stores just in-frame clones and leaves some out. Among some 200,000 clones listed, approximately 11% were seen once. The material sequenced was PBMCs. The receptors stem from a man aged 45-65 years in good health and CMV-seropositive. Both conserved end residues are part of each CDR3. Each record gives: J gene, clone size, V gene, D gene, CDR3 DNA, CDR3 protein. A D gene is named only where the DNA matches it firmly. Part of the rows lack a size; the others show once, few, many or a class for expanded clones.

>TRBJ2-1|NA|TRBV2|NA
TGTGCCAGCTACGAGAGGGACTACAATGAGCAGTTCTTC
CASYERDYNEQFF
>TRBJ1-1|few|TRBV6-6|TRBD1
TGTGCCAGCAGTCCCGAGACAGGGAGGTACACTGAAGCTTTCTTT
CASSPETGRYTEAFF
>TRBJ2-4|few|TRBV11-3|TRBD1
TGTGCCAGCAGTAATCGTGGACAGGGGGCAAGCATTCAGTACTTC
CASSNRGQGASIQYF
>TRBJ1-2|NA|TRBV7-2|NA
TGTGCCAGCAGCTTACAAACCAGGAGGGCGGGAGAGAATGGCTACACCTTC
CASSLQTRRAGENGYTF
>TRBJ2-6|NA|TRBV6-1|TRBD1
TGTGCCAGCAGTGGGCACAGGGGGCTAACCGCTGGGGCCAACGTCCTGACTTTC
CASSGHRGLTAGANVLTF
>TRBJ2-1|NA|TRBV2|TRBD1
TGTGCCAGCGTCGAGGGACAGGCGTTCAATGAGCAGTTCTTC
CASVEGQAFNEQFF
>TRBJ2-6|few|TRBV9|TRBD1
TGTGCCAGCAGCAACGGGGACAGAAGCTCTGGGGCCAACGTCCTGACTTTC
CASSNGDRSSGANVLTF
>TRBJ1-5|NA|TRBV28|TRBD1
TGTGCCAGCAGGGTAAGGGGGCTTCCCAATCAGCCCCAGCATTTT
CASRVRGLPNQPQHF
>TRBJ1-1|few|TRBV4-3|NA
TGCGCCAGCAGCCTACAGGGGAACACTGAAGCTTTCTTT
CASSLQGNTEAFF
>TRBJ2-1|few|TRBV7-2|TRBD1
TGTGCGGCAGGGGGCTCCTACAATGAGCAGTTCTTC
CAAGGSYNEQFF
>TRBJ1-5|few|TRBV10-3|NA
TGTGCCATCAGTGAGGGGACTGTACAGGCGAATCAGCCCCAGCATTTT
CAISEGTVQANQPQHF
>TRBJ2-3|NA|TRBV10-3|TRBD2
TGTGCCGCAGGACTAGCGGAGGACACAGATACGCAGTATTTT
CAAGLAEDTDTQYF
>TRBJ2-1|few|TRBV27|TRBD2
TGTGCCAGCACCAGGACTAGCGGGCACAATGAGCAGTTCTTC
CASTRTSGHNEQFF
>TRBJ1-1|NA|TRBV5-4|NA
TGTGCCAGCAGCCTGACCCAAGGGGGAACTGAAGCTTTCTTT
CASSLTQGGTEAFF
>TRBJ2-7|NA|TRBV27|NA
TGTGCCAGCAGTTTACAGGGAAACTACGAGCAGTACTTC
CASSLQGNYEQYF
>TRBJ2-1|NA|TRBV28|TRBD2
TGTGCCACTAAACGGCCCCTAGCGGGGGGTAATGAGCAGTTCTTC
CATKRPLAGGNEQFF
>TRBJ1-5|NA|TRBV10-3|TRBD1
TGTGCCACCTGGACAGGGAGGGGTCAGCCCCAGCATTTT
CATWTGRGQPQHF
>TRBJ1-2|few|TRBV6-5|NA
TGTGCCAGCACTGTCGGGGGGCTCTATGGCTACACCTTC
CASTVGGLYGYTF
>TRBJ1-3|NA|TRBV4-1|TRBD1
TGCGCCAGCAGCCAGCCGGACAGGGCAGACTCTGGAAACACCATATATTTT
CASSQPDRADSGNTIYF
>TRBJ1-3|NA|TRBV2|TRBD1
TGTGCCAGCACCCGACCCCGGACAGGTACCAGCTCTGGAAACACCATATATTTT
CASTRPRTGTSSGNTIYF
>TRBJ1-2|NA|TRBV4-3|NA
TGCGCCAGCAGCCAAAACCTACAGGGAGTTTTTGGGGGCTACACCTTC
CASSQNLQGVFGGYTF
>TRBJ2-1|few|TRBV19|TRBD2
TGTGCCAGTAAATCTCTAGCGGGGGGCAGATACTCCTACAATGAGCAGTTCTTC
CASKSLAGGRYSYNEQFF
>TRBJ2-7|NA|TRBV29-1|NA
TGCAGCGTTGGGACAGGGAGGGGCGAGCAGTACTTC
CSVGTGRGEQYF
>TRBJ2-5|NA|TRBV28|TRBD2
TGTGCCAGCATTGAAGCGGGGCCTGCGGAGACCCAGTACTTC
CASIEAGPAETQYF
>TRBJ2-1|NA|TRBV7-2|NA
TGTGCCAGCAGCTTCCGGGACTCGGGCAATGAGCAGTTCTTC
CASSFRDSGNEQFF
>TRBJ1-2|few|TRBV5-1|TRBD1
TGCGCCAGCACCCTTCAGGGGGGCGGCTATGGCTACACCTTC
CASTLQGGGYGYTF
>TRBJ2-7|few|TRBV4-3|NA
TGCGCCAGCAGCCGAGTACAGGGATCCTACGAGCAGTACTTC
CASSRVQGSYEQYF
>TRBJ1-6|NA|TRBV9|NA
TGTGCCAGCAGCGTAGGGGGGGGCAGCTCCTATAATTCACCCCTCCACTTT
CASSVGGGSSYNSPLHF
>TRBJ2-5|few|TRBV13|NA
TGTGCCAGCAGCCTAGAGGGGTTTCGGGGGAACCAAGAGACCCAGTACTTC
CASSLEGFRGNQETQYF
>TRBJ2-7|NA|TRBV4-1|TRBD1
TGCGCCAGCAGCCTGGACCGGGACAGGGAGAGGGAGCAGTACTTC
CASSLDRDREREQYF
>TRBJ1-6|few|TRBV5-4|NA
TGTGCCAGCAGCTTGGAAACCCGAGGTTCACCCCTCCACTTT
CASSLETRGSPLHF
>TRBJ1-1|few|TRBV7-9|NA
TGTGCCAGCAGCTTAGATCAGGGAAGGAACACTGAAGCTTTCTTT
CASSLDQGRNTEAFF
>TRBJ1-2|few|TRBV5-4|NA
TGTGCCAGCAGCTTGGTACAGGGTAACTATGGCTACACCTTC
CASSLVQGNYGYTF
>TRBJ1-2|few|TRBV2|NA
TGTGCCAGCATATTACAGGGCTTAGGGGGCTACACCTTC
CASILQGLGGYTF
>TRBJ1-2|NA|TRBV7-2|TRBD1
TGTGCCAGCAGCCCACAGGGGCTCGATGGCTACACCTTC
CASSPQGLDGYTF
>TRBJ1-4|few|TRBV7-9|NA
TGTGCCAGCAGCCAGGTGGTGGGAAAACTGTTTTTT
CASSQVVGKLFF
>TRBJ1-6|NA|TRBV25-1|NA
TGTGCCAGCAGTCCCTATGGGGAGACGGATTCACCCCTCCACTTT
CASSPYGETDSPLHF
>TRBJ1-2|NA|TRBV11-2|TRBD1
TGTGCCAGCAGCAAGCAACAGGGGTTCGTTGGCTACACCTTC
CASSKQQGFVGYTF
>TRBJ1-2|NA|TRBV28|NA
TGTGCCAGCGGGATCCTAATTGGAGGAAGAGGTGGCTACACCTTC
CASGILIGGRGGYTF
>TRBJ2-1|NA|TRBV6-1|NA
TGTGCCAGTCAGTCCGGGGTCAATGAGCAGTTCTTC
CASQSGVNEQFF
>TRBJ1-4|few|TRBV2|TRBD1
TGTGCCAGCAGTGTCCGACAGGGAACTAATGAAAAACTGTTTTTT
CASSVRQGTNEKLFF
>TRBJ2-5|NA|TRBV5-4|TRBD2
TGTGCCAGCAGCTTGGAGGCTAGCGGGGAAGAGACCCAGTACTTC
CASSLEASGEETQYF
>TRBJ2-3|NA|TRBV9|NA
TGTGCCAGCAGCCCAATGACTAGTTCTAGCACAGATACGCAGTATTTT
CASSPMTSSSTDTQYF